These 10 T cell receptor beta chains originate from one sample sequenced in a study of cytomegalovirus exposure and HLA in healthy donors. The study ran its PCR with 60 Vbeta and 13 Jbeta primers. Profiling relied on immunoSEQ multiplex PCR, and the TCRdb table lists in-frame clones only, not all of them. Its table lists under 250,000 clones. Sequenced: PBMCs. The receptors derive from a girl aged 2 to 9 in good health and CMV-seropositive.

This sequence joins TRBV7-8 and TRBJ2-2; the match to TRBD1 covers 7 bases. This CDR3 has 17 residues. From germline, CDR1 is SGHVS and CDR2 FQNEAQ. J lost 6 bases, V lost 1 base, and 11 bases had no gene match. In nucleotides, the CDR3 is TGTGCCAGCAGCTTAGTGGTGACAGGGTTTGTCCCCGGGGAGCTGTTTTTT. Its protein is CASSLVVTGFVPGELFF.

The V call is TRBV9, the J call TRBJ2-3, with TRBD1 identical over 9 bases. The length of the CDR3 is 16 residues. Losses at the gene ends were 0 bases for V and 6 bases for J; bases not matched to a gene: 8. Germline lookup yields CDR1 SGDLS and CDR2 YYNGEE. CDR3 sequence: CASSVAGQGISDTQYF. The CDR3 DNA is TGTGCCAGCAGCGTAGCGGGACAGGGAATTTCGGATACGCAGTATTTT.

V gene TRBV5-1 combines with J gene TRBJ2-5; TRBD1 matches 7 bases. The DNA end lines up better with TRBJ2-7; the J call may be wrong. Germline CDR1 is SGHRS and CDR2 is YFSETQ. The CDR3 covers 15 residues. The CDR3 DNA reads as TGCGCCAGCAGCTTGACAGGGGCCACCATCTACGAGCAGTACTTC. Protein product: CASSLTGATIYEQYF.

The V and J genes are TRBV25-1 and TRBJ2-5; 7 bases map to TRBD2. V lost 3 bases and J lost 9; bases outside the gene matches: 13. The CDR3 covers 15 residues. CDR1 and CDR2 (germline): MGHDK, SYGVNS. In DNA form, the CDR3 reads TGTGCCAGCAGTGATCCCACGACAGCCCGGGGGGCCCAGTACTTC. This translates into CASSDPTTARGAQYF.

V usage is TRBV5-1 and J usage is TRBJ1-1, with a possible D match to TRBD1 (6 bases). Germline loops: CDR1 SGHRS, CDR2 YFSETQ. Trimming took off 4 bases at V and 0 bases at J, with 16 bases between the two ends. The CDR3 covers 16 residues. This CDR3 is CASSPMTGPLNTEAFF. The CDR3 DNA sequence: TGCGCCAGCAGCCCCATGACAGGACCTCTGAACACTGAAGCTTTCTTT.

The V and J genes are TRBV19 and TRBJ2-2; 8 bases agree with TRBD2. The CDR3 is made up of 17 amino acids. Per the germline V gene, CDR1 is LNHDA and CDR2 is SQIVND (reference sequence). With 5 bases clipped from V and 4 bases from J, the junction kept 12 bases outside the gene matches. This chain's CDR3 is CASSPLGGLGGTGELFF. CDR3 in DNA: TGTGCCAGTAGTCCCCTGGGGGGACTAGGGGGCACCGGGGAGCTGTTTTTT.

The chain couples TRBV5-1 to TRBJ2-1; 8 nucleotides agree with TRBD2. V lost 5 bases and J lost 3; bases outside the gene matches: 4. CDR1 and CDR2 from the germline V gene are SGHRS and YFSETQ. The CDR3 runs to 14 residues. The CDR3 DNA reads as TGCGCCAGCAGTCAGCGGGAGAGCTACAATGAGCAGTTCTTC. It codes for CASSQRESYNEQFF.

As to this clone: Other DNA sequences in this specimen translate into the identical CDR3. The rearrangement links TRBV27 to TRBJ2-5; 10 bases align to TRBD2. CDR1 MNHEY and CDR2 SMNVEV come from the germline V gene (reference sequence). The CDR3 has 14 residues. The V segment lost 3 bases and the J segment 5 bases; nucleotides outside the gene matches: 3. CDR3 coding DNA: TGTGCCAGCAGTTTCTTAGCGGGAGGCGAGACCCAGTACTTC. As protein: CASSFLAGGETQYF.

V and J are TRBV28 and TRBJ1-5, with a weak D call TRBD1 (5 bases). The CDR3 extends over 16 amino acids. V dropped 1 base and J dropped 0 bases, with 10 bases sitting between them. From germline, CDR1 is MDHEN and CDR2 SYDVKM. The CDR3 DNA follows: TGTGCCAGCAGTTTATCGGACATCCATAGCAATCAGCCCCAGCATTTT. Encoded protein: CASSLSDIHSNQPQHF.

The chain joins TRBV5-6 to TRBJ1-1, with 9 bases that match TRBD1. The CDR3 contains 15 residues. The V gene's germline CDR1 is SGHDT and CDR2 YYEEEE. After removal of 2 bases from V and 10 bases from J, the junction contained 12 bases not matched to a gene. CDR3 in DNA: TGTGCCAGCAGCTTTTGGATAGGGCGGGACAGGGTAGCTTTCTTT. Protein product: CASSFWIGRDRVAFF.